The next 29 T cell receptor beta chains were all read from a single sample in a study of T cells after yellow fever vaccination. One entry per CDR3 protein results from TCRdb running MiXCR on the 5' RACE reads. The sample includes around 340,000 distinct CDR3 sequences, 8.7% of them seen just once. Sequenced material: PBMCs, taken on the day of the first yellow fever vaccination. All receptors come from a man between 18 and 29 years old who received the YFV17D yellow fever vaccine.

CDR3 DNA: TGTGCCAGCAGTGGACGGTACAGGGGACTCTACAATGAGCAGTTCTTC. It yields the protein CASSGRYRGLYNEQFF. The chain is built from TRBV28 and TRBJ2-1; perhaps TRBD1 as D (7 bases). The CDR3 extends over 16 amino acids. Germline V gives CDR1 MDHEN, CDR2 SYDVKM. V lost 5 bases, J lost 3 bases, and 17 bases lay in between.

The chain links TRBV20-1 to TRBJ2-7; D might be TRBD1 (6 bases). Looked up from germline, CDR1 is DFQATT and CDR2 is SNEGSKA (reference sequence). Trimming took 0 bases from V and 7 from J, leaving 13 bases between them. This CDR3 contains 13 residues. The CDR3 sequence is CSARDSQGQEQYF. As DNA, the CDR3 is TGCAGTGCTAGAGATTCACAGGGCCAAGAGCAGTACTTC.

The chain joins TRBV5-1 to TRBJ1-6, with 7 bases fitting TRBD1. J lost 5 bases, V lost 1 base, and 3 bases had no gene match. This CDR3 is 15 amino acids long. The germline CDR1 and CDR2 sequences are SGHRS and YFSETQ. The DNA for the CDR3 is TGCGCCAGCAGCTTGTCAGGGGGGGATAATTCACCCCTCCACTTT. It encodes CASSLSGGDNSPLHF. The full variable domain, with the rest looked up from reference TRBV5-1 and TRBJ1-6, is KAGVTQTPRYLIKTRGQQVTLSCSPISGHRSVSWYQQTPGQGLQFLFEYFSETQRNKGNFPGRFSGRQFSNSRSEMNVSTLELGDSALYLCASSLSGGDNSPLHFGNGTRLTVT.

This clonotype turned up a few times. The gene calls are TRBV7-9 and TRBJ2-7, with D tentatively TRBD1 (6 bases). CDR1 is SEHNR and CDR2 is FQNEAQ in the germline V gene (reference sequence). The CDR3 is 15 residues long. Trimming stripped 5 bases from V and 1 base from J, with 15 bases between. The CDR3 sequence is CASSGADSPSYEQYV. The CDR3 nucleotides are TGTGCCAGCAGCGGAGCGGACAGTCCATCCTACGAGCAGTACGTC.

This clonotype was seen more than once but under ten times. CDR3 loop: CASSLSRGGGTDTQYF. CDR3 in DNA: TGTGCCAGCAGCTTATCCCGGGGCGGGGGCACAGATACGCAGTATTTT. The chain uses TRBV7-2 and TRBJ2-3, with D maybe TRBD2 (6 bases). Per the germline V gene, CDR1 is SGHTA and CDR2 is FQGNSA. The CDR3 loop spans 16 amino acids. The V gene lost 2 bases and the J gene lost 1 base, with 13 bases spanning the gap. The variable domain in full, completed from reference TRBV7-2 and TRBJ2-3, reads GAGVSQSPSNKVTEKGKDVELRCDPISGHTALYWYRQSLGQGLEFLIYFQGNSAPDKSGLPSDRFSAERTGGSVSTLTIQRTQQEDSAVYLCASSLSRGGGTDTQYFGPGTRLTVL.

This clonotype was picked up many times. The chain recombines TRBV7-8 with TRBJ2-1; 12 nucleotides match TRBD2. There are 16 residues in the CDR3. The J segment lost 8 bases and the V segment lost 4 bases, leaving 9 bases of the junction unmatched. Germline V gives CDR1 SGHVS, CDR2 FQNEAQ. In DNA, the CDR3 is TGTGCCAGCAGCTCCGAGGGTCTAGCGGGGGGGCATGAGCAGTTCTTC. Its translation: CASSSEGLAGGHEQFF. The full variable domain, rest sourced from reference TRBV7-8 and TRBJ2-1, is GAGVSQSPRYKVAKRGQDVALRCDPISGHVSLFWYQQALGQGPEFLTYFQNEAQLDKSGLPSDRFFAERPEGSVSTLKIQRTQQEDSAVYLCASSSEGLAGGHEQFFGPGTRLTVL.

This clonotype turned up a few times. The chain is built from TRBV28 and TRBJ1-1, with D maybe TRBD1 (6 bases). The germline V gene encodes CDR1 MDHEN and CDR2 SYDVKM. This CDR3 is built from 14 residues. Trimming cost V 4 bases and J 1 base, with 10 bases left between them. CDR3 in DNA: TGTGCCAGCAGTTCCGGACAGAGGAACACTGAAGCTTTCTTT. Protein: CASSSGQRNTEAFF.

This clonotype appeared a few times. The chain recombines TRBV5-4 with TRBJ2-1; 7 nucleotides line up with TRBD2. The CDR3 consists of 15 residues. The germline CDR1 and CDR2 sequences are SGHNT and YYREEE (reference sequence). V gave up 4 bases and J gave up 5 bases; unmatched junction bases: 9. The chain's CDR3 is CASSPSAGSNNEQFF. The CDR3 DNA sequence: TGTGCCAGCAGCCCCTCAGCGGGGTCCAACAATGAGCAGTTCTTC.

A few counts support this clonotype. This chain joins TRBV6-1 and TRBJ2-7, with TRBD1 identical over 7 bases. Germline V gene lookup returns CDR1 MNHNS and CDR2 SASEGT. Trimming cost V 6 bases and J 4 bases; bases outside gene matches: 12. The CDR3 has 15 residues. The CDR3 bases are TGTGCCAGCAGCAGAGGACAGGACCCCGGGTACGAGCAGTACTTC. As protein: CASSRGQDPGYEQYF.

This clonotype was counted a few times. CDR3 in amino acids: CATDDRGNTGELFF. In DNA form, the CDR3 reads TGTGCCACCGATGACAGGGGGAACACCGGGGAGCTGTTTTTT. This chain uses TRBV3-1 with TRBJ2-2, with TRBD1 matching 8 bases. This CDR3 comprises 14 residues. Germline V lookup: CDR1 LGHDT, CDR2 YNNKEL (reference sequence). V lost 10 bases and J lost 1; bases outside the gene matches: 5.

As concerns this clonotype: Compared with germline, one end of the junction differs, possibly owing to a read error. The chain joins TRBV2 to TRBJ2-7, with D maybe TRBD1 (5 bases). Per the germline V gene, CDR1 is SNHLY and CDR2 is FYNNEI. The CDR3 is 13 amino acids. The CDR3 DNA reads TGTGCCAGCAGGGTAGACAGTTCCTACGCGCAGTACTTC. Protein sequence: CASRVDSSYAQYF.

This sequence joins TRBV4-3 and TRBJ1-2; D call uncertain. There are 13 residues in the CDR3. Deletions cut 4 bases from V and 4 bases from J, with 10 bases between. Germline V gives CDR1 LGHNA, CDR2 YSLEER. CDR3 residues: CASSRDLGYGYTF. CDR3 sequence (DNA): TGCGCCAGCAGCCGAGACCTAGGCTATGGCTACACCTTC.

The chain has TRBV7-8 and TRBJ1-2; D is perhaps TRBD1 (5 bases). This CDR3 region has 13 residues. The V end was cut by 3 bases, the J end by 10 bases, with 15 bases between. Germline CDR1 and CDR2: SGHVS and FQNEAQ. The DNA for the CDR3 is TGTGCCAGCAGCTTTAGTTTAGGGGACGTCTACACCTTC. The encoded protein is CASSFSLGDVYTF.

J is TRBJ2-2 and V is TRBV6-1; unclear D gene. V dropped 6 bases and J dropped 1 base, with 12 bases sitting between them. Looked up from germline, CDR1 is MNHNS and CDR2 is SASEGT. The CDR3 has 15 residues. DNA of the CDR3: TGTGCCAGCAGACCCTTCACGGTGAACACCGGGGAGCTGTTTTTT. Its protein product is CASRPFTVNTGELFF.

The chain carries TRBV19 and TRBJ2-1; D is uncertain. There are 14 residues in the CDR3. Trimming took 1 base from V and 2 from J, leaving 6 bases between them. The germline CDR1 and CDR2 sequences are LNHDA and SQIVND (reference sequence). The CDR3 is CASSIGGAYNEQFF. CDR3 DNA sequence: TGTGCCAGTAGTATAGGTGGAGCCTACAATGAGCAGTTCTTC.

This clonotype showed up just a few times. The V call is TRBV5-6, the J call TRBJ2-2; weak D call: TRBD2 (5 bases). Trimming removed 4 bases at V and 7 bases at J, with 17 bases between. The CDR3 contains 15 residues. In germline, CDR1 is SGHDT, CDR2 YYEEEE. The CDR3 DNA reads as TGTGCCAGCAGCAGGACCGGGGATGAGGGCGGGGAGCTGTTTTTT. It translates to CASSRTGDEGGELFF.

V usage is TRBV3-1 and J usage is TRBJ1-3; D call uncertain. Looked up from germline, CDR1 is LGHDT and CDR2 is YNNKEL (reference sequence). The CDR3 runs to 16 residues. V was trimmed by 2 bases and J by 1 base, leaving 12 bases between them. CDR3 DNA: TGTGCCAGCAGCCAAAACGTGGCCGGTTCTGGAAACACCATATATTTT. It specifies CASSQNVAGSGNTIYF.

This clonotype was found a few times. V usage is TRBV12-3 or TRBV12-4 and J usage is TRBJ1-2; D gene uncertain. The CDR3 length is 12 residues. Trimming shortened V by 3 bases and J by 5 bases, and 7 bases separated the two germline ends. Here the CDR3 DNA reads TGTGCCAGCAGTTTTAACAGATATGGCTACACCTTC. Its translation: CASSFNRYGYTF.

The table lists this clonotype with a few counts. The V call is TRBV5-1, the J call TRBJ2-3, with TRBD2 identical over 8 bases. The CDR3 extends over 16 amino acids. V trimming: 3 bases; J trimming: 1 base; junction bases outside the gene matches: 7. CDR1 is SGHRS, CDR2 YFSETQ, per germline. CDR3 sequence (DNA): TGCGCCAGCAGCTCCCTAAGCGGGGGAGGCACAGATACGCAGTATTTT. Its translation: CASSSLSGGGTDTQYF.

This clonotype was found a few times. The chain is built from TRBV7-2 and TRBJ2-5, with D unclear. The CDR3 consists of 14 residues. The germline V gene has CDR1 SGHTA and CDR2 FQGNSA. Trimming cost V 0 bases and J 2 bases, with 7 bases left between them. In DNA, the CDR3 is TGTGCCAGCAGCTTAGCGCACGGGCAAGAGACCCAGTACTTC. Encoded protein: CASSLAHGQETQYF.

This clonotype was observed at least ten times. The rearrangement uses TRBV10-2 and TRBJ2-1; the D gene is possibly TRBD2 (5 bases). The V gene's germline CDR1 is WSHSY and CDR2 SAAADI. V was pared by 6 bases and J by 4 bases, with 10 bases between. There are 13 residues in the CDR3. The chain's CDR3 is CASRTGMYNEQFF. The CDR3 DNA sequence: TGCGCCAGCAGGACCGGGATGTACAATGAGCAGTTCTTC.

This clonotype was detected only a few times. This chain links TRBV6-2 or TRBV6-3 with TRBJ2-1; D is ambiguous. The CDR3 contains 13 residues. Germline V gene lookup returns CDR1 MNHEY and CDR2 SVGEGT. The germline V and J ends were trimmed by 6 bases and 11 bases, with 17 bases remaining between them. CDR3 bases: TGTGCCAGCAGCACTGGGCAGATGAATCAGCAGTTCTTC. Protein: CASSTGQMNQQFF.

This clonotype was detected a few times. The CDR3 DNA is TGTGCCAGCAGTTCTACAGGGGAAGGCACTAGCGAGCAGTACTTC. Its protein product is CASSSTGEGTSEQYF. The V call is TRBV12-3 or TRBV12-4, the J call TRBJ2-7; 7 bases line up with TRBD1. The CDR3 has 15 amino acids. Losses at the gene ends were 4 bases for V and 6 bases for J; bases not matched to a gene: 12.

This clonotype has only a few counts. The CDR3 DNA is TGCGCCAGCAGCCAAGGACAGGGCGGCGGGGAGCTGTTTTTT. This gives the protein CASSQGQGGGELFF. The chain joins TRBV4-3 to TRBJ2-2; 7 bases match TRBD1. Germline lookup yields CDR1 LGHNA and CDR2 YSLEER. This CDR3 spans 14 amino acids. V shed 1 base, J shed 7 bases, and the junction held 3 bases outside the gene matches.

The chain employs TRBV15 and TRBJ2-5, with a tentative D call TRBD2 (5 bases). There are 15 residues in the CDR3. Deletions cut 4 bases from V and 5 bases from J, with 17 bases between. The V gene's germline CDR1 is LNHNV and CDR2 YYDKDF (reference sequence). Written as DNA, the CDR3 is TGTGCCACCAGCACCAGACGGGGAGAGTGGGAGACCCAGTACTTC. As protein: CATSTRRGEWETQYF.

This clonotype came up many times. This chain joins TRBV6-1 and TRBJ1-2; D ambiguous. V was clipped by 0 bases and J by 7 bases, with 12 bases between them. The CDR3 contains 14 residues. The V gene's germline CDR1 is MNHNS and CDR2 SASEGT. This chain's CDR3 is CASSEALGDSGYTF. CDR3 DNA sequence: TGTGCCAGCAGTGAAGCGCTCGGGGATTCTGGCTACACCTTC.

The chain uses TRBV6-1 and TRBJ2-1; TRBD1 aligns across 8 bases. The CDR3 is 13 residues long. V lost 7 bases to trimming and J lost 6 bases; unmatched junction nucleotides: 5. Looked up from germline, CDR1 is MNHNS and CDR2 is SASEGT. The CDR3 sequence: CASTRTGFNEQFF. Written as DNA, the CDR3 is TGTGCCAGCACACGGACAGGGTTCAATGAGCAGTTCTTC.

The chain combines TRBV6-1 with TRBJ1-1; D remains ambiguous. From germline, CDR1 is MNHNS and CDR2 SASEGT. The CDR3 spans 14 residues. V was clipped by 6 bases and J by 6 bases, with 17 bases between them. For the CDR3, the DNA is TGTGCCAGCAGAAAAAACCGCTCTTTCCCTGAAGCTTTCTTT. As protein: CASRKNRSFPEAFF.

The chain joins TRBV6-1 to TRBJ2-3; no firm D call. The CDR3 is 14 amino acids. With 7 bases removed from V and 3 bases from J, the gap between germline ends came to 14 bases. CDR1 and CDR2 (germline): MNHNS, SASEGT. CDR3 in amino acids: CASTLNLGTDTQYF. The DNA of the CDR3 is TGTGCCAGCACCCTTAACCTGGGGACAGATACGCAGTATTTT.